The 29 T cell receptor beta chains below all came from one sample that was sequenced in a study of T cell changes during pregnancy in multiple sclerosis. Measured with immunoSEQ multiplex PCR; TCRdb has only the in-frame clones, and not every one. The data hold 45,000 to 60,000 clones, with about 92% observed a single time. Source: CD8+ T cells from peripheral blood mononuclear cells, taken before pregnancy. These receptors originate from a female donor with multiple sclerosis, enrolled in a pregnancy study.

CDR3 sequence: CASSLQRGNIQYF. DNA for the CDR3: TGTGCCAGCAGCTTACAGCGGGGCAACATTCAGTACTTC. V gene TRBV7-6 combines with J gene TRBJ2-4; the match to TRBD2 covers 7 bases. The CDR3 length is 13 residues. With V trimmed by 2 bases and J by 7 bases, 2 bases remained unmatched. Germline CDR1 and CDR2: SGHVS and FNYEAQ. The full variable domain, with the rest looked up from reference TRBV7-6 and TRBJ2-4, is GAGVSQSPRYKVTKRGQDVALRCDPISGHVSLYWYRQALGQGPEFLTYFNYEAQQDKSGLPNDRFSAERPEGSISTLTIQRTEQRDSAMYRCASSLQRGNIQYFGAGTRLSVL.

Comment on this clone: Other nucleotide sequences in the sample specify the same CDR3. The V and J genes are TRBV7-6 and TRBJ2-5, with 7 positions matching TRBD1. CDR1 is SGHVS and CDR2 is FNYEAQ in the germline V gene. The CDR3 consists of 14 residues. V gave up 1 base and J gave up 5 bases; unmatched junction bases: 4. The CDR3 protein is CASSLGGGAETQYF. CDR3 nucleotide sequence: TGTGCCAGCAGCTTAGGAGGGGGCGCGGAGACCCAGTACTTC.

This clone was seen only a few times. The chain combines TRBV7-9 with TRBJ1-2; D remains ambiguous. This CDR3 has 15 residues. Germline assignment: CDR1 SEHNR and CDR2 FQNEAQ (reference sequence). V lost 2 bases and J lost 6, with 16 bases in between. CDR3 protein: CASSLSIASLHGYTF. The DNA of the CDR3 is TGTGCCAGCAGCTTATCGATAGCTTCTTTACATGGCTACACCTTC.

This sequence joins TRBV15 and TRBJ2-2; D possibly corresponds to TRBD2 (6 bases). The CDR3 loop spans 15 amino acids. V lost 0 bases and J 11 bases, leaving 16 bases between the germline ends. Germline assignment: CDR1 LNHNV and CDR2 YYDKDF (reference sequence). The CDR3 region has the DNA TGTGCCACCAGCAGAGATCCGCTAGCCGGGGGTGAGCTGTTTTTT. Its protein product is CATSRDPLAGGELFF.

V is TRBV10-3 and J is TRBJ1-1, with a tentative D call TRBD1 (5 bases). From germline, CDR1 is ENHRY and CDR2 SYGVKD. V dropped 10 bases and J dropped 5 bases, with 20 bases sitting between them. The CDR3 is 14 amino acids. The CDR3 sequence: CATRGVSAMTEAFF. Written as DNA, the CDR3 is TGTGCCACCCGGGGGGTTTCTGCCATGACTGAAGCTTTCTTT.

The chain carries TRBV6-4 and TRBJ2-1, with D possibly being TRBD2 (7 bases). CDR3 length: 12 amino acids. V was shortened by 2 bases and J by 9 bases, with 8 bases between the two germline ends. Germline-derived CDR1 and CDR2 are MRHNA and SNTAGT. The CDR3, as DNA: TGTGCCAGCAGTGACGGGGGGGCTGAGCAGTTCTTC. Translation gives CASSDGGAEQFF.

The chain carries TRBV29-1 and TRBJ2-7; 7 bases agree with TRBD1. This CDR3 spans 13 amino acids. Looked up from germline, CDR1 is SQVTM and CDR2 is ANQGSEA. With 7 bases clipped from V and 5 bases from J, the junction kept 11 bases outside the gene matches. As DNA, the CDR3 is TGCAGCGCCCTTAGACAGGGACCCCACGAGCAGTACTTC. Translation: CSALRQGPHEQYF.

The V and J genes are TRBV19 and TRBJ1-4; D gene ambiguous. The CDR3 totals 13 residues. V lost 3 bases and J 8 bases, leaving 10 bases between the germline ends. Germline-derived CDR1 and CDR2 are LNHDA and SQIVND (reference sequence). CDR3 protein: CASSMALFEKLFF. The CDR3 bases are TGTGCCAGTAGTATGGCCCTCTTCGAAAAACTGTTTTTT.

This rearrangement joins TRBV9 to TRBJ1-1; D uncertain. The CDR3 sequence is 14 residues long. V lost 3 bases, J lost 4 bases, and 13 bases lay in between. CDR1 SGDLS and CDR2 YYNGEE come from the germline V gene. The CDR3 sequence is CASSAPIGSTEAFF. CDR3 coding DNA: TGTGCCAGCAGCGCTCCAATCGGGAGCACTGAAGCTTTCTTT.

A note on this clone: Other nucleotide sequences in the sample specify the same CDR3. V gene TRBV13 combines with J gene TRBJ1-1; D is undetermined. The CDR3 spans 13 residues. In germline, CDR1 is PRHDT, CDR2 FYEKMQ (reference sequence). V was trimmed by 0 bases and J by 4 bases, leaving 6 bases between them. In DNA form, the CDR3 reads TGTGCCAGCAGCTTAGGACGGTTCACTGAAGCTTTCTTT. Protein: CASSLGRFTEAFF.

The CDR3 sequence: CASSRTGWDTQYF. The DNA of the CDR3 is TGTGCCAGCAGTCGGACAGGGTGGGATACGCAGTATTTT. The chain is built from TRBV27 and TRBJ2-3, with 8 bases lining up with TRBD1. In germline, CDR1 is MNHEY, CDR2 SMNVEV (reference sequence). The V gene end was trimmed by 5 bases and the J gene end by 6 bases; junction bases not matched to a gene: 4. This CDR3 has 13 residues.

The CDR3 region has the DNA TGTGCCATCAGTGTTGGTGGCAACACCGGGGAGCTGTTTTTT. Protein product: CAISVGGNTGELFF. The rearrangement links TRBV10-3 to TRBJ2-2; D is unresolved. This CDR3 contains 14 residues. Germline CDR1 reads ENHRY; CDR2 reads SYGVKD. V gave up 4 bases and J gave up 2 bases, with 8 bases separating them.

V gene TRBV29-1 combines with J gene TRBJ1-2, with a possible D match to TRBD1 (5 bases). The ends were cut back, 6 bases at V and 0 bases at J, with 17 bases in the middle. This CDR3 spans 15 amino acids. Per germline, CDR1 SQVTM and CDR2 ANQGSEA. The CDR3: CSVPAEAGPNYGYTF. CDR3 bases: TGCAGCGTCCCAGCAGAGGCAGGGCCTAACTATGGCTACACCTTC.

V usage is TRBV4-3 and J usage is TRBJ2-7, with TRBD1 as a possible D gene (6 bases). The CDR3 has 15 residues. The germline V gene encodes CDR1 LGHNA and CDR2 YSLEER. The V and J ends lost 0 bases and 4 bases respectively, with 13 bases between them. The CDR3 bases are TGCGCCAGCAGCCAAGAAGGGATCAGGGGTTACGAGCAGTACTTC. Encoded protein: CASSQEGIRGYEQYF.

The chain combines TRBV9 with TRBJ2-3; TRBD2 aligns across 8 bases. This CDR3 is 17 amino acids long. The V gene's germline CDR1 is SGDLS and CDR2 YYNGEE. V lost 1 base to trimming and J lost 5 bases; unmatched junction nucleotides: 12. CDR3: CASSVPGGSGDRDTQYF. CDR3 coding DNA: TGTGCCAGCAGCGTACCTGGTGGTAGCGGGGACCGAGATACGCAGTATTTT.

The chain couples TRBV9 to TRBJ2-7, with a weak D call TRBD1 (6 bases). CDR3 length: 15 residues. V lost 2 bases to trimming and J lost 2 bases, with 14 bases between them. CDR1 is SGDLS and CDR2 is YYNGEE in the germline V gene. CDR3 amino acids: CASSVGTGHTYEQYF. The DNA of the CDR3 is TGTGCCAGCAGCGTCGGAACAGGGCATACCTACGAGCAGTACTTC.

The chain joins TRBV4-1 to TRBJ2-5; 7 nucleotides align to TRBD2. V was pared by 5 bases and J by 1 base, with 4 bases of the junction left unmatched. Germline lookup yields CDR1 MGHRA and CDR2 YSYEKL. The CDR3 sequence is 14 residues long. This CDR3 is CASSELAIQETQYF. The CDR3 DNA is TGCGCCAGCAGCGAACTAGCGATCCAAGAGACCCAGTACTTC.

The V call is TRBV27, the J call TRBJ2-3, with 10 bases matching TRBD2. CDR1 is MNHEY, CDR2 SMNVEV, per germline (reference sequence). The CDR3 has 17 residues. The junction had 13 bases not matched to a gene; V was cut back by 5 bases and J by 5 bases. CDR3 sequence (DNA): TGTGCCAGCAGTCCGTTTGGAGCGGGGGGGCCTGGAGATACGCAGTATTTT. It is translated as CASSPFGAGGPGDTQYF.

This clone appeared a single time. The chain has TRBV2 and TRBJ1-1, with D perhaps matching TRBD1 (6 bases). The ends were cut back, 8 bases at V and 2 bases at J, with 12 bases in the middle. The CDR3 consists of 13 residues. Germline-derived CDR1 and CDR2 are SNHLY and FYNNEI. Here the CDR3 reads CASSGTINTEAFF. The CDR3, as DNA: TGTGCCAGCTCCGGGACAATAAACACTGAAGCTTTCTTT.

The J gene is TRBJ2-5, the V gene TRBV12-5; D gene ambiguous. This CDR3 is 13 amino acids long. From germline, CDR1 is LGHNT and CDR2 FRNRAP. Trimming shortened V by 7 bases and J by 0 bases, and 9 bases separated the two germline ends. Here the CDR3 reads CASENSDQETQYF. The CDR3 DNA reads TGTGCTAGTGAAAACAGTGACCAAGAGACCCAGTACTTC.

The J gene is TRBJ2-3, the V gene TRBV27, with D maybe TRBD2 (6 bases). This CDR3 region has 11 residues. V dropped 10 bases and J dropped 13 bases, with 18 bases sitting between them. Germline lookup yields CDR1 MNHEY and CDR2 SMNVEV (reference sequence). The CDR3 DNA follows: TGTGCCACCGAAGGTGGAGGGAAAAAGTATTTT. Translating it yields CATEGGGKKYF.

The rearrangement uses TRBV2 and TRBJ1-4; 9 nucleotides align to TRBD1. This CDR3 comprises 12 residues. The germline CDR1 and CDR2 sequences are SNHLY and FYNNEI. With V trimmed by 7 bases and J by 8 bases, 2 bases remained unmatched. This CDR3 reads CASIDRGEKLFF. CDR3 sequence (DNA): TGTGCCAGCATAGACAGGGGGGAAAAACTGTTTTTT.

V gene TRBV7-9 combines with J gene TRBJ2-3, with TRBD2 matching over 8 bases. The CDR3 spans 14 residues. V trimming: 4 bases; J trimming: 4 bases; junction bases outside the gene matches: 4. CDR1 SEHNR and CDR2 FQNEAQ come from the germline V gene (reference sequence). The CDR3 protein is CASSYSGEADTQYF. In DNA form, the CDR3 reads TGTGCCAGCAGCTATAGCGGGGAAGCAGATACGCAGTATTTT. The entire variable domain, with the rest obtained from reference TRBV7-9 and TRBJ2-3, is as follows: DTGVSQNPRHKITKRGQNVTFRCDPISEHNRLYWYRQTLGQGPEFLTYFQNEAQLEKSRLLSDRFSAERPKGSFSTLEIQRTEQGDSAMYLCASSYSGEADTQYFGPGTRLTVL.

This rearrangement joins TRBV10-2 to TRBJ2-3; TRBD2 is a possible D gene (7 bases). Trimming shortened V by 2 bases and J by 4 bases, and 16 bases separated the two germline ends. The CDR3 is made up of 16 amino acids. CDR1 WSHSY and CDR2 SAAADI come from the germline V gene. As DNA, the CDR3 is TGCGCCAGCAGTGAGCCTGAGGGGGGGCGGGCAGATACGCAGTATTTT. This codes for CASSEPEGGRADTQYF.

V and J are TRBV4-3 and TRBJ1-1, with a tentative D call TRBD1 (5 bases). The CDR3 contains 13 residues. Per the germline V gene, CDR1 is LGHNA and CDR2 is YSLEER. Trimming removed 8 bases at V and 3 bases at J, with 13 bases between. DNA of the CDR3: TGCGCCAGCGGAGACAGTCTTTACACTGAAGCTTTCTTT. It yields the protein CASGDSLYTEAFF.

As DNA, the CDR3 is TGTGCCAGCAGCGCCTTCTTATATGGCTACACCTTC. This codes for CASSAFLYGYTF. The rearrangement links TRBV9 to TRBJ1-2; D is unresolved. Per the germline V gene, CDR1 is SGDLS and CDR2 is YYNGEE. The ends were cut back, 3 bases at V and 5 bases at J, with 8 bases in the middle. The CDR3 runs 12 residues.

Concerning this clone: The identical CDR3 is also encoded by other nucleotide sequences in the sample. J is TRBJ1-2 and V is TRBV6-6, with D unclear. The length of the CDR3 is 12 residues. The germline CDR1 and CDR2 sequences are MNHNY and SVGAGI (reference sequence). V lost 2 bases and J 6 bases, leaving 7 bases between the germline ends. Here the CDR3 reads CASSYPGDGYTF. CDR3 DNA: TGTGCCAGCAGTTACCCGGGAGATGGCTACACCTTC.

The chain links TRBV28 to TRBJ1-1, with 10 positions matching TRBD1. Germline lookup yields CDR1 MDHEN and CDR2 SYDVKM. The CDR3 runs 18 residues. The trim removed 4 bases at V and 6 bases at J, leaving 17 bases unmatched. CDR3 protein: CASSSLLKTGGNGAEAFF. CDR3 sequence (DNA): TGTGCCAGCAGTTCCCTGCTCAAGACAGGGGGCAACGGGGCTGAAGCTTTCTTT.

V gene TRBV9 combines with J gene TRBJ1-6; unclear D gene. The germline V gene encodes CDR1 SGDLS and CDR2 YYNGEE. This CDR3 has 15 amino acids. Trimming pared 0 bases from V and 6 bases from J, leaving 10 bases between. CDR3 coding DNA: TGTGCCAGCAGCGTAGATTGGCCTTCTAATTCACCCCTCCACTTT. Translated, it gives CASSVDWPSNSPLHF.